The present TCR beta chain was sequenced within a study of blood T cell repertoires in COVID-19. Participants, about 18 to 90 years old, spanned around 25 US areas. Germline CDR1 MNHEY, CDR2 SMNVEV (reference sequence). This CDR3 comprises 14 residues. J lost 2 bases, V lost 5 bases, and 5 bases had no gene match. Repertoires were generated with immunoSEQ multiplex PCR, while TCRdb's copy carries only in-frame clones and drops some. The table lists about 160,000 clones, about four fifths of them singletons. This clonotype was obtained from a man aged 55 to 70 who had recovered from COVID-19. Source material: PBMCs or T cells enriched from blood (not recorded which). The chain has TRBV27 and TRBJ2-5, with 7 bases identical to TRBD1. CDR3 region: CASSTGDRQETQYF. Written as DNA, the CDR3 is TGTGCCAGCAGTACAGGGGACAGACAAGAGACCCAGTACTTC.